Presented here are 14 T cell receptor beta chains from one specimen sequenced in a study of T cells in women clearing cervical HPV infection. Generated by immunoSEQ multiplex PCR, the TCRdb table keeps only in-frame clones and is missing some. This specimen shows tens of thousands of clones; the ten leading clones hold approximately 3.5%. What was sequenced was blood buffy coat. Source of these receptors: a woman between 18 and 69 years old with a cervical HPV16 infection that either progressed to CIN3+ or cleared (not recorded which).

As for this clone: The read ends 3 residues early relative to the CDR3; the germline J gene fills the gap. The chain links TRBV7-7 to TRBJ2-7; 7 nucleotides agree with TRBD2. CDR1 SSHAT and CDR2 FNYEAQ come from the germline V gene (reference sequence). The V and J ends lost 5 bases and 1 base, in that order; junction bases with no gene match: 8. The CDR3 consists of 15 residues. CDR3 protein: CASSPGVGGSYEQYF. Incomplete CDR3 DNA: TGTGCCAGCAGCCCCGGGGTCGGGGGGTCCTACGAG.

In terms of frequency, this clone is medium-sized. The read stops 3 residues short of the end of the CDR3; the missing end is completed from the germline J gene. This chain joins TRBV29-1 and TRBJ2-3; the match to TRBD2 covers 9 bases. Per the germline V gene, CDR1 is SQVTM and CDR2 is ANQGSEA. The CDR3 runs 13 residues. The V segment lost 2 bases and the J segment 6 bases; nucleotides outside the gene matches: 3. The sequenced CDR3 bases are TGCAGCGTTGAATCCAGCGGGGGGGATACG. It is translated as CSVESSGGDT. The whole CDR3 is CSVESSGGDTQYF.

With respect to this clone: Sequencing ends 3 residues short of the CDR3 end; the germline J gene provides the rest. V gene TRBV29-1 combines with J gene TRBJ2-1; no definite D call. V was pared by 2 bases and J by 0 bases, with 8 bases between. The length of the CDR3 is 14 residues. The germline CDR1 and CDR2 sequences are SQVTM and ANQGSEA. The CDR3 region is CSVESISSYNEQFF. The DNA read from the CDR3 is TGCAGCGTTGAAAGTATTAGCTCCTACAATGAG.

In the case of this clone: The read ends 3 residues before the CDR3 terminus; that terminus is restored from the germline J gene. V usage is TRBV7-2 and J usage is TRBJ2-7, with TRBD2 as a possible D gene (5 bases). The V and J ends lost 1 base and 4 bases respectively, with 11 bases between them. The CDR3 is made up of 14 amino acids. CDR1 and CDR2 from the germline V gene are SGHTA and FQGNSA. Incomplete CDR3 DNA: TGTGCCAGCAGCTTAGGGCGGGTCGGTTACGAG. Translated: CASSLGRVGYE. The full CDR3 sequence reads CASSLGRVGYEQYF. Combining the CDR3 with reference TRBV7-2 and TRBJ2-7 gives the whole variable domain GAGVSQSPSNKVTEKGKDVELRCDPISGHTALYWYRQSLGQGLEFLIYFQGNSAPDKSGLPSDRFSAERTGGSVSTLTIQRTQQEDSAVYLCASSLGRVGYEQYFGPGTRLTVT.

This CDR3 is CASSLDRDHGYTF. The covered CDR3 bases are TGTGCCAGCAGTTTGGACAGGGACCATGGC. This sequence joins TRBV2 and TRBJ1-2, with TRBD1 matching 8 bases. The missing CDR3 end, 3 residues past where the read stops, is filled in from the germline J gene. CDR3 length equals 13 residues. V shed 5 bases and J 6 bases; nucleotides not matched to a gene: 5. Looked up from germline, CDR1 is SNHLY and CDR2 is FYNNEI.

A remark on this clone: Coverage ceases 3 residues before the CDR3 finishes, and the germline J gene fills in the end. V usage is TRBV7-2 and J usage is TRBJ2-2; TRBD1 agrees at 7 bases. V lost 1 base and J lost 6; bases outside the gene matches: 5. This CDR3 region has 15 residues. The V gene's germline CDR1 is SGHTA and CDR2 FQGNSA. The CDR3 bases that were read are TGTGCCAGCAGCTTAGTGGGGACAGAGTCCGGGGAG. It specifies CASSLVGTESGE. The CDR3 reads in full as CASSLVGTESGELFF.

About this clone itself: The missing CDR3 end, 3 residues past where the read stops, is filled in from the germline J gene. The V and J genes are TRBV12-3 or TRBV12-4 and TRBJ1-2, with D uncertain. This CDR3 has 11 amino acids. Deletions cut 6 bases from V and 2 bases from J, with 4 bases between. CDR3 residues: CASSPNYGYTF. CDR3 bases read: TGTGCCAGCAGCCCAAACTATGGC.

The CDR3 DNA, read in part, is TGCGCCAGCAGCTTGGTGCCAGGGAGCGGC. The encoded protein is CASSLVPGSG. The CDR3 in its entirety is CASSLVPGSGYTF. The chain couples TRBV5-1 to TRBJ1-2; tentatively, D is TRBD1 (5 bases). The read ends 3 residues early relative to the CDR3; the germline J gene fills the gap. This CDR3 contains 13 residues. From germline, CDR1 is SGHRS and CDR2 YFSETQ.

Of note for this clone: The CDR3 end falls 3 residues outside the read, so it is completed with the germline J gene. The chain is built from TRBV7-7 and TRBJ2-1, with 7 bases matching TRBD2. CDR1 and CDR2 (germline): SSHAT, FNYEAQ (reference sequence). V lost 3 bases and J lost 5; bases outside the gene matches: 4. This CDR3 contains 14 residues. CDR3: CASSLVGGDNEQFF. The sequenced CDR3 bases are TGTGCCAGCAGCTTGGTTGGGGGGGACAATGAG. Full variable domain (rest looked up from reference TRBV7-7 and TRBJ2-1): GAGVSQSPRYKVTKRGQDVTLRCDPISSHATLYWYQQALGQGPEFLTYFNYEAQPDKSGLPSDRFSAERPEGSISTLTIQRTEQRDSAMYRCASSLVGGDNEQFFGPGTRLTVL.

As to this clone: From the germline J gene comes the end of the CDR3, since the read stops 3 residues before it. The genes are TRBV20-1 and TRBJ2-7; no clear D gene. This CDR3 is 11 amino acids long. The germline CDR1 and CDR2 sequences are DFQATT and SNEGSKA (reference sequence). The V gene lost 6 bases and the J gene lost 5 bases, with 11 bases spanning the gap. CDR3 bases read: TGCAGTGCATCCGAGGTGGACGAG. It yields the protein CSASEVDE. The whole CDR3 sequence reads CSASEVDEQYF.

Remarks on this clone: The read comes to an end 3 residues before the CDR3 does, leaving the germline J gene to fill in the end. The rearrangement uses TRBV10-2 and TRBJ1-6; D is undetermined. The CDR3 spans 14 residues. Trimming took 7 bases from V and 7 from J, leaving 14 bases between them. Looked up from germline, CDR1 is WSHSY and CDR2 is SAAADI. The sequenced part of the CDR3 DNA is TGCGCCAGCACGACTGTAGGCAGAAATTCACCC. Encoded protein: CASTTVGRNSP. The whole CDR3 protein reads CASTTVGRNSPLHF.

In regard to this clone: The read ends 3 residues early relative to the CDR3; the germline J gene fills the gap. The chain has TRBV6-1 and TRBJ2-7; a weak D match, TRBD2 (5 bases). The germline V and J ends were trimmed by 3 bases and 3 bases, with 15 bases remaining between them. Germline loops: CDR1 MNHNS, CDR2 SASEGT. This CDR3 is 15 amino acids long. This CDR3 is CASSDRGLTYYEQYF. The sequenced CDR3 bases are TGTGCCAGCAGTGACCGGGGATTAACCTACTACGAG.

With regard to this clone: The CDR3 end falls 3 residues outside the read, so it is completed with the germline J gene. The chain combines TRBV19 with TRBJ2-1, with D perhaps matching TRBD2 (6 bases). Germline V gene sequence: CDR1 LNHDA, CDR2 SQIVND (reference sequence). The CDR3 runs 15 residues. V lost 3 bases and J 2 bases, leaving 11 bases between the germline ends. The CDR3 region is CASSMEGGAYNEQFF. The part of the CDR3 DNA that was read is TGTGCCAGTAGTATGGAAGGCGGGGCCTACAATGAG.

Turning to this clone: The read gets to within 3 residues of the CDR3 end, and the germline J gene fills in the rest. J is TRBJ1-4 and V is TRBV19; TRBD1 matches at 7 bases. Germline V gene data show CDR1 as LNHDA and CDR2 as SQIVND (reference sequence). This CDR3 comprises 13 residues. CDR3 DNA (partial): TGTGCCAGTAGTTTTGTGCAGGGGGAGAAA. Protein product: CASSFVQGEK. The full CDR3 protein is CASSFVQGEKLFF.